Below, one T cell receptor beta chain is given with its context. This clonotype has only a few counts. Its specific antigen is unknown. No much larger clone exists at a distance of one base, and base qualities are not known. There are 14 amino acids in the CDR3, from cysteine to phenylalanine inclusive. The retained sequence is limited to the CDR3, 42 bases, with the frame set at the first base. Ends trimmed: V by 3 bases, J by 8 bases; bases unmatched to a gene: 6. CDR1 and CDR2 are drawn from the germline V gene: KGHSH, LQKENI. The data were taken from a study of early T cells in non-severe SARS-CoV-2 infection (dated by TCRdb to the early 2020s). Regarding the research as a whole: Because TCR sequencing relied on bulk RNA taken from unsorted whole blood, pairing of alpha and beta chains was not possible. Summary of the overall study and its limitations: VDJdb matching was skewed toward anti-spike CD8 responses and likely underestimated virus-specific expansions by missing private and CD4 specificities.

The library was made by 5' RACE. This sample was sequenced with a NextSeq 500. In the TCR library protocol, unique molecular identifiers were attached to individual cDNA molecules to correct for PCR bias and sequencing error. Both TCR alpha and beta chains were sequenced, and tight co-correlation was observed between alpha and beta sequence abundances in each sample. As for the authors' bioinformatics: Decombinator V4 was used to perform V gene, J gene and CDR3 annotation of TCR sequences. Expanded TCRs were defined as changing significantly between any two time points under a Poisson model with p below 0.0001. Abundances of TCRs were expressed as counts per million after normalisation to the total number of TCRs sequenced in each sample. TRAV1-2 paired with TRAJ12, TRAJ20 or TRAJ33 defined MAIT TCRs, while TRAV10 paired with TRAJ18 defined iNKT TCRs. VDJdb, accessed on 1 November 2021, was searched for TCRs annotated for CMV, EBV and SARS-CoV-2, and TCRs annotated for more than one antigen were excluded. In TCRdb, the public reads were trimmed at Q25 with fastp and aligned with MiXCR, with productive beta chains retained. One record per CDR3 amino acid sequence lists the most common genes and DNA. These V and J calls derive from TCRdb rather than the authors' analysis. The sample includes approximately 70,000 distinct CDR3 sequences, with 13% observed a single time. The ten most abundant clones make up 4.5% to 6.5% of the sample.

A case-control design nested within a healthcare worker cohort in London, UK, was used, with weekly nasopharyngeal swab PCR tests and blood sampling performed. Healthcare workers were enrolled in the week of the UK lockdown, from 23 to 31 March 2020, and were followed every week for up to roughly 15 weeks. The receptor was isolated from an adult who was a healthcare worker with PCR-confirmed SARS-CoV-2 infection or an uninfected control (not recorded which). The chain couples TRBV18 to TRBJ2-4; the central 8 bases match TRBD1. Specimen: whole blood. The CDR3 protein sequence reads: CASSPVGQGDIQYF. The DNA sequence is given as TGTGCCAGCTCACCCGTTGGACAGGGTGACATTCAGTACTTC.